This TCR beta chain derives from a study of cytomegalovirus exposure and HLA in healthy donors. The study ran its PCR with 60 Vbeta and 13 Jbeta primers. Method: immunoSEQ multiplex PCR; TCRdb's copy keeps in-frame clones and lacks some. The data hold about 140,000 clones, with roughly four fifths observed a single time. For this clone: Antigen unknown.

The CDR3 consists of 14 residues. Trimming cost V 4 bases and J 2 bases, with 10 bases left between them. In germline, CDR1 is MGHDK, CDR2 SYGVNS. Study results and limitations: Reports credit the classifier with highly specific, highly sensitive diagnosis of cytomegalovirus status. Later analysis indicated greater clonal expansion among HLA-associated TCR beta chains than among equally common other chains. Analyzed later, association rates of TCRs varied across HLA loci, with DRB1 most and HLA-C fewest. CMV antigen specificity was confirmed in vitro for a few CMV-associated chains.

The genes are TRBV25-1 and TRBJ2-3; a weak D match, TRBD2 (5 bases). The specimen sequenced was PBMCs. This TCR came from a male donor in good health and CMV-seronegative. CDR3 sequence (DNA): TGTGCCAGCAGTGGACCTCGGGACACAGATACGCAGTATTTT. Encoded protein: CASSGPRDTDTQYF.